Reported below is one T cell receptor beta chain. Its target is not known. These data originate in a study of T cells in Graves' hyperthyroidism and ophthalmopathy. Study-wide points: In blood, most of the thyroid clonotypes expanded above 0.001 were also present.

Template material for amplifying TCR beta CDR3 regions consisted of RNA transcripts. TCR CDR3 underwent first-round RT-PCR with the HTBI primer set. TCRdb re-derived calls from the multiplex PCR reads in MiXCR, one entry per CDR3 protein. The sample lists about half a million distinct CDR3 sequences, less than 25% occurring once. These patients, aged 18 to 65, had recently diagnosed hyperthyroidism lasting under 2 months. PBMCs were collected from an approximately 10 ml volume of fresh peripheral blood. The sequence derives from a young man with Graves' hyperthyroidism. The sequencing input was blood.

The CDR3 here is CASSLKQGASITGYTF. In DNA, the CDR3 is TGTGCCAGCAGCCTCAAGCAGGGGGCTTCTATTACCGGCTACACCTTC. V is TRBV2 and J is TRBJ1-2, with TRBD1 matching 8 bases. V trimming: 6 bases; J trimming: 8 bases; junction bases outside the gene matches: 17. The CDR3 consists of 16 residues. Germline V CDR1 and CDR2: SNHLY, FYNNEI.